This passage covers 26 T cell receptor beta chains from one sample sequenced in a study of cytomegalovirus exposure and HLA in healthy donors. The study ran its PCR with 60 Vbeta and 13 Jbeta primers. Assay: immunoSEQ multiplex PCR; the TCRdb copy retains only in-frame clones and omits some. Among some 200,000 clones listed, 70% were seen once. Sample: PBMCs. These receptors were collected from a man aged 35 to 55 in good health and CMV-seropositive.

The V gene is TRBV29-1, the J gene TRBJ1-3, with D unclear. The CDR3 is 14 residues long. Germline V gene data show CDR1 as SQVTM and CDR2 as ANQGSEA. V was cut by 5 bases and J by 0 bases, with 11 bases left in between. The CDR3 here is CSVHDGISGNTIYF. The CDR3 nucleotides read TGCAGCGTTCACGACGGGATCTCTGGAAACACCATATATTTT.

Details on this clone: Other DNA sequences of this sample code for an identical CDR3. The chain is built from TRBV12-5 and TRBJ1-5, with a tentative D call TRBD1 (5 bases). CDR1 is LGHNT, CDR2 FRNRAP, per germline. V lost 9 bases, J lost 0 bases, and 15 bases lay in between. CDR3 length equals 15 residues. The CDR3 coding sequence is TGTGCTAGCAAGGACGCAGGGATTAGCAATCAGCCCCAGCATTTT. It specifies CASKDAGISNQPQHF. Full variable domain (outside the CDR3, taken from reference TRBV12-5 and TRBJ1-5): DARVTQTPRHKVTEMGQEVTMRCQPILGHNTVFWYRQTMMQGLELLAYFRNRAPLDDSGMPKDRFSAEMPDATLATLKIQPSEPRDSAVYFCASKDAGISNQPQHFGDGTRLSIL.

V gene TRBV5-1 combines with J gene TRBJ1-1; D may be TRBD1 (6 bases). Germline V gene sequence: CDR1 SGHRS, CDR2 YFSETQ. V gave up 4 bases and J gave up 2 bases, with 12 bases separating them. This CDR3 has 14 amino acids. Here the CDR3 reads CASSDLRGNTEAFF. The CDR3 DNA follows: TGCGCCAGCAGCGATCTCAGGGGTAACACTGAAGCTTTCTTT.

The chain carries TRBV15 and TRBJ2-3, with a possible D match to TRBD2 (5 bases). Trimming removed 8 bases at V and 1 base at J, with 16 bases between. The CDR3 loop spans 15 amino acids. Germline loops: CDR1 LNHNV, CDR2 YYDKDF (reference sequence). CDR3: CATQRRGLGTDTQYF. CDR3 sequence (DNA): TGTGCCACCCAGCGCCGCGGACTGGGCACAGATACGCAGTATTTT.

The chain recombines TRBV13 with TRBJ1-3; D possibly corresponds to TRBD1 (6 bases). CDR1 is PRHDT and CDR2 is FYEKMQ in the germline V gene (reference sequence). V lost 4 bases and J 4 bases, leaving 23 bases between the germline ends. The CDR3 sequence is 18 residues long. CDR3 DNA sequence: TGTGCCAGCAGCTCCACTCGTCAGTTAGGGGGTTACGGAAACACCATATATTTT. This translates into CASSSTRQLGGYGNTIYF. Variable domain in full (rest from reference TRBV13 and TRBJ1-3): AAGVIQSPRHLIKEKRETATLKCYPIPRHDTVYWYQQGPGQDPQFLISFYEKMQSDKGSIPDRFSAQQFSDYHSELNMSSLELGDSALYFCASSSTRQLGGYGNTIYFGEGSWLTVV.

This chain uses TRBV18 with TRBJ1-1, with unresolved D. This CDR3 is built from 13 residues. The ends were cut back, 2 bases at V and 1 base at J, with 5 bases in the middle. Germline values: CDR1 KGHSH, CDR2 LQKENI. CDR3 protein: CASSPAGNTEAFF. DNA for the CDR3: TGTGCCAGCTCACCAGCCGGGAACACTGAAGCTTTCTTT.

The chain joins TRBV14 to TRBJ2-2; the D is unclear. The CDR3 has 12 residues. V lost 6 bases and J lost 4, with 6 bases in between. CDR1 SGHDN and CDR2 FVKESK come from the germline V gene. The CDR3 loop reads CASSWSTGELFF. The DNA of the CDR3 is TGTGCCAGCAGTTGGAGCACCGGGGAGCTGTTTTTT.

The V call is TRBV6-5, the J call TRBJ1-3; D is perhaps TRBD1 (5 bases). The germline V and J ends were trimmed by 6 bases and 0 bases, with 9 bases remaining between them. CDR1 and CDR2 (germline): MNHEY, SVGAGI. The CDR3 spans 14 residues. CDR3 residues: CASSRDFSGNTIYF. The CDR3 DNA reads TGTGCCAGCAGCCGGGACTTCTCTGGAAACACCATATATTTT.

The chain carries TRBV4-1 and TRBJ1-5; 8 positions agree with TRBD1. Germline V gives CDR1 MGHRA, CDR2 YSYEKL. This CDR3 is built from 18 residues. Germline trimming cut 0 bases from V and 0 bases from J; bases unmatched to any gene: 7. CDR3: CASSQDWTGIYSNQPQHF. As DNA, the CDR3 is TGCGCCAGCAGCCAAGACTGGACAGGGATTTATAGCAATCAGCCCCAGCATTTT.

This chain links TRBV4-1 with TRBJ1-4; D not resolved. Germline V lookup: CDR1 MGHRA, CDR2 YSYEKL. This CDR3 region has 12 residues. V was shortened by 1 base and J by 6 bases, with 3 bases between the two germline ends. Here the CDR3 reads CASSQAYEKLFF. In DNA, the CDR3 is TGCGCCAGCAGCCAAGCCTATGAAAAACTGTTTTTT.

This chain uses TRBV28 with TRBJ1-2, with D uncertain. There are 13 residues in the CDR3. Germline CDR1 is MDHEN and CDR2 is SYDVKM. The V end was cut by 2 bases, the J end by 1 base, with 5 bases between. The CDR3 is CASSLGLNYGYTF. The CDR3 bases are TGTGCCAGCAGTTTAGGGCTTAACTATGGCTACACCTTC.

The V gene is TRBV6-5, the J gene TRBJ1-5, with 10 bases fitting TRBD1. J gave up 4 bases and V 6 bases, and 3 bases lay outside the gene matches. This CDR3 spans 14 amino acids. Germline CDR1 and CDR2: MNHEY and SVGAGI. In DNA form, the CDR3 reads TGTGCCAGCAGCCTGGGACAGGGGAATCAGCCCCAGCATTTT. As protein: CASSLGQGNQPQHF.

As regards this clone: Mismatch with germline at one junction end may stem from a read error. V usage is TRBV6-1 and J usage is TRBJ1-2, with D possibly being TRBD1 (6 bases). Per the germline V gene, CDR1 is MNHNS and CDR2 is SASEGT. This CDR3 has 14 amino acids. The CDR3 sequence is CASREGRTVYGYTF. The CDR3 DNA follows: TGTGCCAGCAGGGAAGGGAGGACAGTTTATGGCTACACCTTC.

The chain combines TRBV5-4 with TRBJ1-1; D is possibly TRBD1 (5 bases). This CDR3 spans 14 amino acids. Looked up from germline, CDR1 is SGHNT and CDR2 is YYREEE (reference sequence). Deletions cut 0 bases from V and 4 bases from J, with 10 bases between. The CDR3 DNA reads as TGTGCCAGCAGCTTGGAAGGGGTGCCCACTGAAGCTTTCTTT. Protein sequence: CASSLEGVPTEAFF.

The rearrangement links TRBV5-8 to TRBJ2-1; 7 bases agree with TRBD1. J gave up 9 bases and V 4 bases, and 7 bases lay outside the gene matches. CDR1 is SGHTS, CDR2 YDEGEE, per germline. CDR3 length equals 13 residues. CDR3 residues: CASSPGQDREQFF. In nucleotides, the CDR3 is TGTGCCAGCAGCCCCGGACAGGACCGTGAGCAGTTCTTC.

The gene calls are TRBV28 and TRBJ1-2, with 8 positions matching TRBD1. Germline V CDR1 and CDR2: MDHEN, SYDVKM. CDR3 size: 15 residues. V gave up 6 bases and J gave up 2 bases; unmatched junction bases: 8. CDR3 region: CASRTPGQVNYGYTF. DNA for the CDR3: TGTGCCAGCAGGACCCCGGGACAGGTGAACTATGGCTACACCTTC.

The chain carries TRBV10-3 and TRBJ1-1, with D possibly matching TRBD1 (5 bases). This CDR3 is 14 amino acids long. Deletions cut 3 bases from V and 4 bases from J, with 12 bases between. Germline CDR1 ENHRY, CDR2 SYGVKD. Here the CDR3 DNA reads TGTGCCATCAGTGAATGGGGCGCCAGCACTGAAGCTTTCTTT. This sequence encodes CAISEWGASTEAFF.

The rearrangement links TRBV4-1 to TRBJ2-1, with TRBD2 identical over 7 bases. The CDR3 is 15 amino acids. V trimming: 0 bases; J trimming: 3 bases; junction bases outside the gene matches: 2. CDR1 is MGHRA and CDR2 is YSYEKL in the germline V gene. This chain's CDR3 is CASSQERTSYNEQFF. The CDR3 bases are TGCGCCAGCAGCCAAGAAAGGACTAGCTACAATGAGCAGTTCTTC.

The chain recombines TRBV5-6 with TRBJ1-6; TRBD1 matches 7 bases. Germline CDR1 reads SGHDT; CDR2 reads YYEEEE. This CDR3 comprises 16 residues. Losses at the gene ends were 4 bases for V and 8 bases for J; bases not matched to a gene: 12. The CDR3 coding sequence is TGTGCCAGCAGCCAGATACTGGTTACAGGGGATTCACCCCTCCACTTT. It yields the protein CASSQILVTGDSPLHF.

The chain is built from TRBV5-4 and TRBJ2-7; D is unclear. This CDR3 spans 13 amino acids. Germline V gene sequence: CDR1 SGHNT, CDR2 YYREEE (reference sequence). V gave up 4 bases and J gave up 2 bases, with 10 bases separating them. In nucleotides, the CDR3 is TGTGCCAGCAGCATCGCGAACCCCTACGAGCAGTACTTC. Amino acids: CASSIANPYEQYF. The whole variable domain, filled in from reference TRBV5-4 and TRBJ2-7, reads ETGVTQSPTHLIKTRGQQVTLRCSSQSGHNTVSWYQQALGQGPQFIFQYYREEENGRGNFPPRFSGLQFPNYSSELNVNALELDDSALYLCASSIANPYEQYFGPGTRLTVT.

In DNA, the CDR3 is TGTGCCAGCAGCTGGGACAGGGGGCATGAGCAGTTCTTC. It specifies CASSWDRGHEQFF. The chain links TRBV5-6 to TRBJ2-1, with TRBD1 matching 12 bases. The germline V gene has CDR1 SGHDT and CDR2 YYEEEE. Germline trimming cut 3 bases from V and 8 bases from J; bases unmatched to any gene: 0. This CDR3 is built from 13 residues.

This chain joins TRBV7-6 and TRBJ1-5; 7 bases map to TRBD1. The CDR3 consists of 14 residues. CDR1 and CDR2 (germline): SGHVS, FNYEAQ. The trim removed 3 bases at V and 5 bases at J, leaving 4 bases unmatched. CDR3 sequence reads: CASSLRGRDQPQHF. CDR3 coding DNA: TGTGCCAGCAGCTTGAGGGGGCGCGATCAGCCCCAGCATTTT. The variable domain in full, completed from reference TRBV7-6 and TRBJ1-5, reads GAGVSQSPRYKVTKRGQDVALRCDPISGHVSLYWYRQALGQGPEFLTYFNYEAQQDKSGLPNDRFSAERPEGSISTLTIQRTEQRDSAMYRCASSLRGRDQPQHFGDGTRLSIL.

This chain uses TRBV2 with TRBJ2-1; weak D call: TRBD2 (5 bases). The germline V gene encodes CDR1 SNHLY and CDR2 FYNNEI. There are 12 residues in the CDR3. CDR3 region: CSVERGTNEQFF. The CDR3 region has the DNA TGTTCAGTGGAACGGGGAACCAATGAGCAGTTCTTC.

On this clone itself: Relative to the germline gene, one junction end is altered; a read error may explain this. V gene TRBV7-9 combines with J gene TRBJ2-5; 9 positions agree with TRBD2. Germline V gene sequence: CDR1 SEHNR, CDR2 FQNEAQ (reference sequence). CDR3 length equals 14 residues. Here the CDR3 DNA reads TGTTCCAGTACACGCGGGGGGGCGGCAGAGACCCAGTACTTC. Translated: CSSTRGGAAETQYF.

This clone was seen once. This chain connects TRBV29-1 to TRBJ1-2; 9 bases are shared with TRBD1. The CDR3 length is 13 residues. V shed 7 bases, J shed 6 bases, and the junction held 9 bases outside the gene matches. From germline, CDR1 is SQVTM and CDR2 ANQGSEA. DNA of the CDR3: TGCAGCGCGACAGGACAGGGGATGGATGGCTACACCTTC. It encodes CSATGQGMDGYTF.

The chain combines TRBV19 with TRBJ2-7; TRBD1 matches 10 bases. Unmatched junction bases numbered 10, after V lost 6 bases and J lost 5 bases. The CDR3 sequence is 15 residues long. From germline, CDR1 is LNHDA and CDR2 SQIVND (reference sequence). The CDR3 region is CASRVPGQGRNEQYF. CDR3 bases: TGTGCCAGTAGGGTCCCGGGACAGGGGAGAAACGAGCAGTACTTC.